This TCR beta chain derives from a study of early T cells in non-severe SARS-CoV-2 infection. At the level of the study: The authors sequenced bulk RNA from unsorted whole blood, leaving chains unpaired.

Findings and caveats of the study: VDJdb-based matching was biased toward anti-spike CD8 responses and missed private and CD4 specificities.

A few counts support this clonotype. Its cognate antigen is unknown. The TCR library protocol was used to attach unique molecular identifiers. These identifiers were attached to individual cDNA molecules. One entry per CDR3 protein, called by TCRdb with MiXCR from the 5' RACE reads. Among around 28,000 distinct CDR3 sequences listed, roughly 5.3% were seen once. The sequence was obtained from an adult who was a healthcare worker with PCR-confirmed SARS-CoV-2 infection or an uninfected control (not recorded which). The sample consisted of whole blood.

The CDR3 DNA follows: TGTGCCAGCAGCCCCGGGACAGAAGAGACCCAGTACTTC. Translation gives CASSPGTEETQYF. V gene TRBV11-2 combines with J gene TRBJ2-5; 7 bases map to TRBD1. The V segment lost 5 bases and the J segment 3 bases; nucleotides outside the gene matches: 3. The CDR3 runs 13 residues. The germline V gene has CDR1 SGHAT and CDR2 FQNNGV.